One sample yielded the 26 T cell receptor beta chains listed below, sequenced in a study of blood T cell repertoires in COVID-19. Method: immunoSEQ multiplex PCR; TCRdb's copy keeps in-frame clones and lacks some. The sample has fewer than 700,000 clones, about 89% seen once. Sequences were obtained from peripheral blood. Receptors originate from a woman aged 45-65 years with COVID-19, enrolled during active disease.

This clone was found a few times. CDR3 residues: CAISESNRDRGAFF. As DNA, the CDR3 is TGTGCCATCAGTGAGTCGAACCGGGACAGGGGAGCTTTCTTT. The chain has TRBV10-3 and TRBJ1-1; TRBD1 matches at 10 bases. The germline CDR1 and CDR2 sequences are ENHRY and SYGVKD. This CDR3 has 14 residues. V was clipped by 0 bases and J by 10 bases; unmatched bases: 5.

The chain employs TRBV7-9 and TRBJ2-3, with D unclear. The CDR3 covers 13 residues. The germline gives CDR1 SEHNR, CDR2 FQNEAQ (reference sequence). The ends were cut back, 3 bases at V and 4 bases at J, with 8 bases in the middle. CDR3 nucleotide sequence: TGTGCCAGCAGCTTTCAGTTGTCAGATACGCAGTATTTT. This gives the protein CASSFQLSDTQYF.

V usage is TRBV27 and J usage is TRBJ1-2; no clear D. Germline assignment: CDR1 MNHEY and CDR2 SMNVEV (reference sequence). V was shortened by 2 bases and J by 4 bases, with 11 bases between the two germline ends. The CDR3 runs 14 residues. The CDR3: CASSLTALSYGYTF. The DNA of the CDR3 is TGTGCCAGCAGTTTAACTGCACTTTCCTATGGCTACACCTTC.

The rearrangement uses TRBV15 and TRBJ2-7; 8 nucleotides align to TRBD1. The trim removed 2 bases at V and 4 bases at J, leaving 7 bases unmatched. The V gene's germline CDR1 is LNHNV and CDR2 YYDKDF (reference sequence). The length of the CDR3 is 15 residues. The CDR3 region has the DNA TGTGCCACCAGCAGATCCACAGGGGGGCGTTACGAGCAGTACTTC. Residues: CATSRSTGGRYEQYF. Complete variable domain (other parts from reference TRBV15 and TRBJ2-7): DAMVIQNPRYQVTQFGKPVTLSCSQTLNHNVMYWYQQKSSQAPKLLFHYYDKDFNNEADTPDNFQSRRPNTSFCFLDIRSPGLGDTAMYLCATSRSTGGRYEQYFGPGTRLTVT.

This chain connects TRBV6-2 or TRBV6-3 to TRBJ1-1, with D possibly TRBD1 on 5 matching bases. Germline V gene lookup returns CDR1 MNHEY and CDR2 SVGEGT. Trimming removed 3 bases from V and 3 bases from J, with 23 bases in between. The CDR3 is made up of 18 amino acids. CDR3 loop: CASSYSRGDSVMDTEAFF. In nucleotides, the CDR3 is TGTGCCAGCAGTTATTCCCGAGGAGACAGCGTGATGGACACTGAAGCTTTCTTT.

This sequence joins TRBV24-1 and TRBJ1-2, with D uncertain. CDR1 and CDR2 from the germline V gene are KGHDR and SFDVKD. The CDR3 runs 11 residues. V gave up 5 bases and J gave up 6 bases, with 6 bases separating them. The CDR3 nucleotides read TGTGCCACCAGTGCCGCTAATGGCTACACCTTC. Translated, it gives CATSAANGYTF.

The rearrangement links TRBV20-1 to TRBJ1-2, with 7 bases lining up with TRBD1. The trim removed 3 bases at V and 1 base at J, leaving 5 bases unmatched. Germline loops: CDR1 DFQATT, CDR2 SNEGSKA (reference sequence). The CDR3 sequence is 14 residues long. The CDR3 here is CSASLGQLNYGYTF. CDR3 sequence (DNA): TGCAGTGCTAGTCTGGGACAGCTTAACTATGGCTACACCTTC.

The chain uses TRBV30 and TRBJ1-3; D not resolved. This CDR3 has 15 residues. The germline V and J ends were trimmed by 4 bases and 0 bases, with 13 bases remaining between them. Looked up from germline, CDR1 is GTSNPN and CDR2 is SVGIG (reference sequence). The CDR3 bases are TGTGCCTGGACGCATTGGGCCAACTCTGGAAACACCATATATTTT. This sequence encodes CAWTHWANSGNTIYF.

On this clone: The junction and the germline gene differ at one end; a read error may be behind it. The genes are TRBV6-7 and TRBJ1-6, with TRBD1 matching 8 bases. TRBV6-7 is filed as an ORF, its function uncertain. The CDR3 extends over 18 amino acids. In nucleotides, the CDR3 is TGTGCCAGCAGTTACGGACAGGGCCCGAACCTCCGACGGGGGTGGGTGCTCTTT. Its translation is CASSYGQGPNLRRGWVLF.

V gene TRBV6-5 combines with J gene TRBJ2-1; a possible D gene is TRBD2 (6 bases). The germline V gene encodes CDR1 MNHEY and CDR2 SVGAGI. CDR3 length: 15 residues. The V end lost 4 bases, the J end lost 8 bases, and 18 bases lay between the germline ends. Written as DNA, the CDR3 is TGTGCCAGCAGTTCGACTAGGTTTGGTTCCCATGAGCAGTTCTTC. Amino acids: CASSSTRFGSHEQFF.

This clone came up a few times. The chain uses TRBV11-2 and TRBJ2-3; D ambiguous. The CDR3 runs 14 residues. The V and J ends lost 1 base and 3 bases respectively, with 8 bases between them. Looked up from germline, CDR1 is SGHAT and CDR2 is FQNNGV. The CDR3 protein is CASSLVSRTDTQYF. In DNA, the CDR3 is TGTGCCAGCAGCTTAGTCTCCCGGACAGATACGCAGTATTTT.

V usage is TRBV30 and J usage is TRBJ1-1; possible D gene TRBD1, 5 bases. Germline loops: CDR1 GTSNPN, CDR2 SVGIG (reference sequence). CDR3 size: 12 residues. Between the trimmed V and J ends, which lost 3 bases and 6 bases, there was a span of 11 bases. The DNA for the CDR3 is TGTGCCTGGAGGGCCCTGGGGCCTGAAGCTTTCTTT. Translating it yields CAWRALGPEAFF.

The rearrangement joins TRBV10-3 to TRBJ2-3; TRBD2 aligns across 12 bases. The CDR3 is 17 residues long. The junction had 8 bases not matched to a gene; V was cut back by 4 bases and J by 3 bases. The germline CDR1 and CDR2 sequences are ENHRY and SYGVKD. The CDR3 coding sequence is TGTGCCATCAGTGCCCTCTCTAGCGGGAGGGCGACAGATACGCAGTATTTT. Residues: CAISALSSGRATDTQYF.

The chain couples TRBV3-1 (or the pseudogene TRBV3-2) to TRBJ2-5; 8 positions agree with TRBD2. V lost 4 bases, J lost 5 bases, and 6 bases stayed unmatched. The CDR3 totals 14 residues. The germline V gene has CDR1 LGHDT and CDR2 YNNKEL (reference sequence). CDR3 protein: CASSPGLATETQYF. CDR3 in DNA: TGTGCCAGCAGCCCAGGACTAGCCACCGAGACCCAGTACTTC.

The genes are TRBV6-1 and TRBJ2-3, with a weak D call TRBD1 (6 bases). Trimming removed 3 bases from V and 4 bases from J, with 8 bases in between. This CDR3 is built from 13 residues. Germline V gene data show CDR1 as MNHNS and CDR2 as SASEGT. The CDR3 DNA follows: TGTGCCAGCAGTGACAGGGGCCCAGATACGCAGTATTTT. Translation gives CASSDRGPDTQYF.

V and J are TRBV2 and TRBJ1-1; 9 bases map to TRBD1. V dropped 9 bases and J dropped 5; count of bases not matched to a gene: 10. This CDR3 is built from 14 residues. Germline values: CDR1 SNHLY, CDR2 FYNNEI. CDR3 coding DNA: TGTGCCAGGCCAAGGGGACAGGGTTTAACTGAAGCTTTCTTT. Translating it yields CARPRGQGLTEAFF.

The rearrangement links TRBV19 to TRBJ1-2; 8 bases line up with TRBD1. The ends lost 7 bases at V and 2 bases at J; junction bases unmatched: 9. In germline, CDR1 is LNHDA, CDR2 SQIVND (reference sequence). This CDR3 comprises 15 residues. The DNA for the CDR3 is TGTGCCAGTACCCGAGGAACAGGGGGGAACTATGGCTACACCTTC. Translating it yields CASTRGTGGNYGYTF. The full variable domain, in which reference TRBV19 and TRBJ1-2 provide the parts outside the CDR3, is DGGITQSPKYLFRKEGQNVTLSCEQNLNHDAMYWYRQDPGQGLRLIYYSQIVNDFQKGDIAEGYSVSREKKESFPLTVTSAQKNPTAFYLCASTRGTGGNYGYTFGSGTRLTVV.

This chain joins TRBV9 and TRBJ2-3, with 7 bases fitting TRBD2. The CDR3 extends over 14 amino acids. Germline V gene sequence: CDR1 SGDLS, CDR2 YYNGEE. V gave up 0 bases and J gave up 3 bases; unmatched junction bases: 1. The CDR3 DNA reads TGTGCCAGCAGCGTAGGGGAGGGAACAGATACGCAGTATTTT. Translated, it gives CASSVGEGTDTQYF. Looking up the rest from reference TRBV9 and TRBJ2-3 gives the full variable domain: DSGVTQTPKHLITATGQRVTLRCSPRSGDLSVYWYQQSLDQGLQFLIQYYNGEERAKGNILERFSAQQFPDLHSELNLSSLELGDSALYFCASSVGEGTDTQYFGPGTRLTVL.

Here the CDR3 DNA reads TGTGCCAGCAGCCAAGTTCTCTCCCTCTCTGGGGCCAACGTCCTGACTTTC. This translates into CASSQVLSLSGANVLTF. This rearrangement joins TRBV3-1 (or the pseudogene TRBV3-2) to TRBJ2-6; D uncertain. Germline V lookup: CDR1 LGHDT, CDR2 YNNKEL (reference sequence). CDR3 length equals 17 residues. Trimming removed 1 base at V and 0 bases at J, with 10 bases between.

The chain employs TRBV6-1 and TRBJ1-6; 9 nucleotides line up with TRBD1. CDR3 length equals 16 residues. Germline CDR1 reads MNHNS; CDR2 reads SASEGT. V shed 1 base, J shed 9 bases, and the junction held 7 bases outside the gene matches. The CDR3: CASSEDPTGGRSPLHF. The CDR3 bases are TGTGCCAGCAGTGAAGACCCCACAGGGGGCCGTTCACCCCTCCACTTT.

The chain couples TRBV4-1 to TRBJ1-2, with 7 positions matching TRBD1. Germline V CDR1 and CDR2: MGHRA, YSYEKL. The J segment lost 2 bases and the V segment lost 3 bases, leaving 6 bases of the junction unmatched. This CDR3 comprises 15 residues. The CDR3 here is CASSQNRQGNYGYTF. CDR3 nucleotides: TGCGCCAGCAGCCAGAATCGACAGGGAAACTATGGCTACACCTTC.

V and J are TRBV3-1 (or the pseudogene TRBV3-2) and TRBJ2-7; 9 bases match TRBD1. This CDR3 comprises 16 residues. Germline V gives CDR1 LGHDT, CDR2 YNNKEL (reference sequence). Unmatched junction bases numbered 8, after V lost 5 bases and J lost 0 bases. This CDR3 is CASSYRQGGLSYEQYF. For the CDR3, the DNA is TGTGCCAGCAGCTATCGACAGGGGGGACTCTCCTACGAGCAGTACTTC.

The chain is built from TRBV19 and TRBJ2-1; D may be TRBD2 (6 bases). The CDR3 contains 13 residues. Looked up from germline, CDR1 is LNHDA and CDR2 is SQIVND (reference sequence). V was trimmed by 0 bases and J by 9 bases, leaving 9 bases between them. CDR3 in amino acids: CASSIDLEGEQFF. Here the CDR3 DNA reads TGTGCCAGTAGTATAGATCTGGAGGGTGAGCAGTTCTTC.

The J gene is TRBJ2-7, the V gene TRBV5-8; D possibly corresponds to TRBD1 (5 bases). CDR1 SGHTS and CDR2 YDEGEE come from the germline V gene. Trimming cost V 0 bases and J 3 bases, with 13 bases left between them. The CDR3 has 15 residues. For the CDR3, the DNA is TGTGCCAGCAGCTTGGGAGGACACTCCTTCTACGAGCAGTACTTC. Translated, it gives CASSLGGHSFYEQYF.

V and J are TRBV7-2 and TRBJ2-7, with D tentatively TRBD2 (5 bases). Trimming removed 5 bases at V and 0 bases at J, with 14 bases between. This CDR3 is 15 amino acids long. Germline CDR1 SGHTA, CDR2 FQGNSA. The CDR3 region is CASSGSTGISYEQYF. In DNA, the CDR3 is TGTGCCAGCAGCGGATCGACGGGGATCTCCTACGAGCAGTACTTC. Full variable domain (outside the CDR3, taken from reference TRBV7-2 and TRBJ2-7): GAGVSQSPSNKVTEKGKDVELRCDPISGHTALYWYRQSLGQGLEFLIYFQGNSAPDKSGLPSDRFSAERTGGSVSTLTIQRTQQEDSAVYLCASSGSTGISYEQYFGPGTRLTVT.

V and J are TRBV6-1 and TRBJ2-3; 9 bases are a match to TRBD1. CDR1 and CDR2 from the germline V gene are MNHNS and SASEGT. V dropped 0 bases and J dropped 2; count of bases not matched to a gene: 3. This CDR3 is 16 amino acids long. The CDR3, as DNA: TGTGCCAGCAGTGAAGCGTGGACAGGGGACACAGATACGCAGTATTTT. Its protein product is CASSEAWTGDTDTQYF.